This record concerns one T cell receptor beta chain sequence. The use of a sample-barcoded 5' primer and a J-beta primer mix characterized a second PCR of about 7 to 12 cycles. Each CDR3 protein gets one entry after TCRdb re-called the 5' RACE reads with MiXCR. Of some 710,000 distinct CDR3 sequences listed, more than 35% are singletons. The sample comes from a study of blood T cells in healthy people across ages. The germline V and J ends were trimmed by 3 bases and 0 bases, with 11 bases remaining between them. The length of the CDR3 is 16 residues. Germline V gives CDR1 SEHNR, CDR2 FQNEAQ (reference sequence).

The receptor was derived from a man at least 80 years old in good health. The rearrangement uses TRBV7-9 and TRBJ2-2; D unresolved. The source material was blood. For the CDR3, the DNA is TGTGCCAGCAGCTTCCATCCCGGGTCGAACACCGGGGAGCTGTTTTTT. Translating gives CASSFHPGSNTGELFF.